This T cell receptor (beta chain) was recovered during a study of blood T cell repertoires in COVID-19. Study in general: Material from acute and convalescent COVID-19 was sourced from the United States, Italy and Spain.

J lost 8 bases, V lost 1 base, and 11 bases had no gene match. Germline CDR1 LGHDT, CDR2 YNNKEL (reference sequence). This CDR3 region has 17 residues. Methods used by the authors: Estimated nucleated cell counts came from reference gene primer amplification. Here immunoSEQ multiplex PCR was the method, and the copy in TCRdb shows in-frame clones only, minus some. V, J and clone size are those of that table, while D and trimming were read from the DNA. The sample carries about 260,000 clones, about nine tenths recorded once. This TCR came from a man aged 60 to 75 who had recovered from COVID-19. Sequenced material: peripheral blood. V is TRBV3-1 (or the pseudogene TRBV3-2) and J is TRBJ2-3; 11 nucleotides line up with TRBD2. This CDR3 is CASSQVGLAGGFGTQYF. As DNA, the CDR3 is TGTGCCAGCAGCCAAGTCGGGCTAGCGGGGGGTTTTGGTACGCAGTATTTT.